This passage covers 26 T cell receptor beta chains from one sample sequenced in a study of patients and donors after allogeneic stem cell transplantation. MiXCR, applied by TCRdb to the RT-PCR reads, yields one record per CDR3 protein. The table records fewer than 95,000 distinct CDR3 sequences, roughly 5.1% of them present only once. The source material was blood, either unsorted or a sorted T cell fraction (not recorded which). Every receptor here comes from a human donor who was either an allogeneic HSCT recipient or a stem cell or donor lymphocyte infusion donor (not recorded which). It is not recorded whose cells these are; they may come from a transplant donor.

The table lists this clonotype with a few counts. The rearrangement links TRBV7-8 to TRBJ1-1, with TRBD1 identical over 11 bases. Germline loops: CDR1 SGHVS, CDR2 FQNEAQ. Trimming removed 3 bases from V and 5 bases from J; junction bases left unmatched: 2. This CDR3 has 14 amino acids. The CDR3: CASSFRDRGTEAFF. CDR3 nucleotide sequence: TGTGCCAGCAGCTTCCGGGACAGGGGGACTGAAGCTTTCTTT.

Many counts were recorded for this clonotype. CDR3 residues: CASRDLGGGEKLFF. CDR3 sequence (DNA): TGTGCCAGCAGGGACTTGGGTGGGGGGGAAAAACTGTTTTTT. This chain uses TRBV27 with TRBJ1-4, with D possibly being TRBD1 (5 bases). The germline gives CDR1 MNHEY, CDR2 SMNVEV (reference sequence). The V end lost 6 bases, the J end lost 8 bases, and 16 bases lay between the germline ends. The CDR3 totals 14 residues.

V and J are TRBV4-1 and TRBJ2-1; 7 bases align to TRBD1. The CDR3 runs 16 residues. Germline CDR1 is MGHRA and CDR2 is YSYEKL. With 4 bases clipped from V and 6 bases from J, the junction kept 12 bases outside the gene matches. The CDR3 bases are TGCGCCAGCAGCCCCCTCAGGGGACAGAGATTCAATGAGCAGTTCTTC. Translation: CASSPLRGQRFNEQFF.

This clonotype showed up just a few times. The chain uses TRBV20-1 and TRBJ1-3, with a weak D call TRBD1 (6 bases). V lost 2 bases, J lost 5 bases, and 13 bases lay in between. Germline V lookup: CDR1 DFQATT, CDR2 SNEGSKA (reference sequence). The CDR3 runs to 14 residues. As DNA, the CDR3 is TGCAGTGCTAGATTCCCGGGACACAGAAACACCATATATTTT. Protein: CSARFPGHRNTIYF.

This clonotype showed up many times. The V and J genes are TRBV12-3 or TRBV12-4 and TRBJ2-1; no clear D. The V and J ends lost 6 bases and 6 bases respectively, with 12 bases between them. This CDR3 comprises 13 residues. Here the CDR3 reads CASRIDAGNEQFF. CDR3 bases: TGTGCCAGCAGGATTGACGCTGGCAATGAGCAGTTCTTC.

This clonotype was counted many times. The CDR3 sequence: CASSLELEQFF. DNA of the CDR3: TGTGCCAGCAGCTTGGAACTAGAGCAGTTCTTC. This chain connects TRBV5-5 to TRBJ2-1; D is ambiguous. Per the germline V gene, CDR1 is SGHKS and CDR2 is YYEKEE (reference sequence). The CDR3 is made up of 11 amino acids. With 0 bases removed from V and 10 bases from J, the gap between germline ends came to 5 bases. The full variable domain, its missing parts supplied by reference TRBV5-5 and TRBJ2-1, is DAGVTQSPTHLIKTRGQQVTLRCSPISGHKSVSWYQQVLGQGPQFIFQYYEKEERGRGNFPDRFSARQFPNYSSELNVNALLLGDSALYLCASSLELEQFFGPGTRLTVL.

V and J are TRBV3-1 and TRBJ2-5, with 9 bases aligning to TRBD1. CDR3 length: 18 residues. V was pared by 4 bases and J by 0 bases, with 12 bases of the junction left unmatched. In germline, CDR1 is LGHDT, CDR2 YNNKEL (reference sequence). The CDR3 nucleotides are TGTGCCAGCAGCCCCCCAAAGGGGACAGGGATCGACCAAGAGACCCAGTACTTC. Translating it yields CASSPPKGTGIDQETQYF.

The chain links TRBV7-6 to TRBJ2-7, with 10 nucleotides matching TRBD2. Germline CDR1 is SGHVS and CDR2 is FNYEAQ. Trimming removed 4 bases from V and 7 bases from J; junction bases left unmatched: 10. The CDR3 is 15 residues long. The CDR3 region has the DNA TGTGCCAGCAGCTCCCTAGCGGGGGCCGGGGGAGAGCAGTACTTC. It translates to CASSSLAGAGGEQYF.

This clonotype showed up many times. The chain couples TRBV24-1 to TRBJ1-2, with D tentatively TRBD1 (5 bases). Trimming pared 1 base from V and 5 bases from J, leaving 13 bases between. Germline CDR1 reads KGHDR; CDR2 reads SFDVKD. This CDR3 is built from 15 residues. The CDR3 protein is CATSDFRDGEYGYTF. CDR3 sequence (DNA): TGTGCCACCAGTGATTTCAGGGACGGAGAATATGGCTACACCTTC.

This clonotype showed up many times. The chain joins TRBV20-1 to TRBJ2-3; possible D gene TRBD2, 7 bases. The V gene lost 7 bases and the J gene lost 3 bases, with 14 bases spanning the gap. Germline loops: CDR1 DFQATT, CDR2 SNEGSKA (reference sequence). The CDR3 consists of 13 residues. CDR3 loop: CSVPGGLTDTQYF. CDR3 in DNA: TGCAGTGTTCCGGGGGGCTTGACAGATACGCAGTATTTT.

This clonotype was seen only a few times. The CDR3 loop reads CASSLTSGVEETQYF. The CDR3, as DNA: TGTGCCAGCAGCTTGACTAGCGGGGTCGAAGAGACCCAGTACTTC. The rearrangement joins TRBV5-4 to TRBJ2-5, with 10 nucleotides matching TRBD2. CDR3 length equals 15 residues. The V gene end was trimmed by 1 base and the J gene end by 3 bases; junction bases not matched to a gene: 3. Germline lookup yields CDR1 SGHNT and CDR2 YYREEE (reference sequence).

In this sample, this clonotype turned up many times. The V and J genes are TRBV28 and TRBJ1-2; a weak D match, TRBD1 (5 bases). Trimming removed 2 bases at V and 8 bases at J, with 12 bases between. Germline lookup yields CDR1 MDHEN and CDR2 SYDVKM. The CDR3 totals 13 residues. In nucleotides, the CDR3 is TGTGCCAGCAGTTTAGAAAGGGGTGCGGGCTACACCTTC. Residues: CASSLERGAGYTF.

This clonotype was seen many times. The chain uses TRBV11-2 and TRBJ1-2; D remains unclear. The CDR3 runs 14 residues. V was clipped by 1 base and J by 3 bases, with 9 bases between them. The V gene's germline CDR1 is SGHAT and CDR2 FQNNGV. The DNA of the CDR3 is TGTGCCAGCAGCTTAGTTTTGGGAGACTATGGCTACACCTTC. This gives the protein CASSLVLGDYGYTF.

The sample holds many counts of this clonotype. The chain is built from TRBV2 and TRBJ2-4; 8 bases are a match to TRBD1. Germline V lookup: CDR1 SNHLY, CDR2 FYNNEI. The CDR3 spans 14 residues. Trimming removed 7 bases from V and 8 bases from J; junction bases left unmatched: 10. CDR3 nucleotides: TGTGCCAGCAAAACCGACAGGGGTTCGGACATTCAGTACTTC. This codes for CASKTDRGSDIQYF.

This clonotype has ten or more counts. The V call is TRBV7-9, the J call TRBJ2-2; D is unclear. The length of the CDR3 is 15 residues. The germline CDR1 and CDR2 sequences are SEHNR and FQNEAQ (reference sequence). Trimming took off 4 bases at V and 0 bases at J, with 9 bases between the two ends. The CDR3 loop reads CASSSMVPNTGELFF. CDR3 nucleotide sequence: TGTGCCAGCAGCTCAATGGTCCCGAACACCGGGGAGCTGTTTTTT.

This chain uses TRBV6-1 with TRBJ1-4; possibly TRBD1 for D (5 bases). V lost 6 bases and J lost 7, with 12 bases in between. Germline V gene data show CDR1 as MNHNS and CDR2 as SASEGT. CDR3 length: 13 amino acids. The DNA of the CDR3 is TGTGCCAGCAGCTCCAGGGACGGTGAAAAACTGTTTTTT. Residues: CASSSRDGEKLFF.

J is TRBJ2-2 and V is TRBV25-1, with TRBD2 matching over 7 bases. V gave up 8 bases and J gave up 1 base; unmatched junction bases: 1. The CDR3 sequence is 13 residues long. From germline, CDR1 is MGHDK and CDR2 SYGVNS. The CDR3 DNA follows: TGTGCCAGCCGCGGGGGGAACACCGGGGAGCTGTTTTTT. This sequence encodes CASRGGNTGELFF.

The rearrangement joins TRBV18 to TRBJ1-1, with D possibly being TRBD1 (6 bases). V shed 3 bases and J shed 0 bases, with 14 bases lying between them. CDR1 and CDR2 from the germline V gene are KGHSH and LQKENI. The CDR3 consists of 16 residues. As DNA, the CDR3 is TGTGCCAGCTCACCCCAAGGTGCAGGGGTGAACACTGAAGCTTTCTTT. Translating it yields CASSPQGAGVNTEAFF.

The rearrangement uses TRBV7-8 and TRBJ2-7, with D perhaps matching TRBD2 (7 bases). The CDR3 is 14 amino acids. Germline assignment: CDR1 SGHVS and CDR2 FQNEAQ. V lost 5 bases and J 2 bases, leaving 13 bases between the germline ends. The CDR3 DNA reads as TGTGCCAGCAGCCAAGGGGGGGTTGCCTACGAGCAGTACTTC. It translates to CASSQGGVAYEQYF.

A word on this clonotype: A much larger clonotype is one base distant, so this may be a read error. The chain carries TRBV27 and TRBJ2-5; possible D gene TRBD2, 5 bases. The CDR3 has 16 amino acids. Trimming removed 7 bases at V and 1 base at J, with 19 bases between. Per germline, CDR1 MNHEY and CDR2 SMNVEV (reference sequence). CDR3 in amino acids: CASTIGLTKGQETQYF. CDR3 DNA sequence: TGTGCCAGCACCATCGGGCTGACTAAGGGCCAAGAGACCCAGTACTTC.

Many counts were recorded for this clonotype. The CDR3: CASSRATAQHSYNEQFF. CDR3 nucleotide sequence: TGTGCCAGCAGCCGGGCGACAGCCCAGCACTCCTACAATGAGCAGTTCTTC. The V call is TRBV27, the J call TRBJ2-1, with D maybe TRBD1 (5 bases). The CDR3 spans 17 residues. Trimming stripped 6 bases from V and 0 bases from J, with 18 bases between. In germline, CDR1 is MNHEY, CDR2 SMNVEV (reference sequence).

This clonotype was found a few times. The chain has TRBV14 and TRBJ1-1; tentative D call: TRBD1 (6 bases). The ends were cut back, 4 bases at V and 6 bases at J, with 15 bases in the middle. The CDR3 covers 14 residues. Germline V lookup: CDR1 SGHDN, CDR2 FVKESK. CDR3 sequence reads: CASSPGPGGAEAFF. CDR3 coding DNA: TGTGCCAGCAGCCCAGGGCCCGGGGGCGCTGAAGCTTTCTTT.

This clonotype showed up many times. The chain has TRBV12-5 and TRBJ1-5, with 8 nucleotides matching TRBD1. CDR3 length: 20 residues. Germline V gives CDR1 LGHNT, CDR2 FRNRAP. V was clipped by 0 bases and J by 2 bases; unmatched bases: 15. The DNA of the CDR3 is TGTGCTAGTGGTTTGGTACGTGTGGCAGGGGGCGAAGTGGGCAATCAGCCCCAGCATTTT. It is translated as CASGLVRVAGGEVGNQPQHF.

This clonotype came up many times. The V and J genes are TRBV5-6 and TRBJ1-2; unclear D gene. This CDR3 contains 13 residues. V was shortened by 0 bases and J by 1 base, with 4 bases between the two germline ends. Germline V gives CDR1 SGHDT, CDR2 YYEEEE. The CDR3 here is CASSLGLNYGYTF. The CDR3, as DNA: TGTGCCAGCAGCTTGGGGCTTAACTATGGCTACACCTTC.

This clonotype was found many times. The chain uses TRBV28 and TRBJ2-5, with no clear D. The V end was cut by 1 base, the J end by 2 bases, with 11 bases between. The V gene's germline CDR1 is MDHEN and CDR2 SYDVKM. This CDR3 is 15 amino acids long. The CDR3 DNA sequence: TGTGCCAGCAGTTTATTAGCCCCCACACAAGAGACCCAGTACTTC. This codes for CASSLLAPTQETQYF.

This rearrangement joins TRBV7-3 to TRBJ1-3, with 7 bases that match TRBD1. CDR3 length equals 15 residues. V trimming: 2 bases; J trimming: 4 bases; junction bases outside the gene matches: 5. Germline V gene sequence: CDR1 SGHTA, CDR2 FQGTGA. The CDR3 DNA reads TGTGCCAGCAGCTTAGGAGTGACAGGGGGAAACACCATATATTTT. Translating gives CASSLGVTGGNTIYF.